This TCR beta chain was recovered during a study of T cells in localized non-small cell lung cancer. General study results and limits: Appearing in adjacent lung were a median 57 of the top 100 tumor clones.

The assay was immunoSEQ multiplex PCR, and TCRdb's table has in-frame clones only and misses some. The sample includes 5,000 to 8,000 clones, roughly 86% of them seen just once. As to this clone: Its antigen is unidentified.

With 0 bases removed from V and 1 base from J, the gap between germline ends came to 5 bases. Germline loops: CDR1 SGDLS, CDR2 YYNGEE. CDR3 length: 14 amino acids. The receptor was isolated from a male donor at least 60 years old with stage I lung adenocarcinoma. This chain joins TRBV9 and TRBJ1-3; no firm D call. The sample consisted of peripheral blood, taken before any cancer treatment. The CDR3: CASSVGVSGNTIYF. The CDR3 coding sequence is TGTGCCAGCAGCGTAGGGGTTTCTGGAAACACCATATATTTT.